The clone carrying this T cell receptor (beta chain) occurred many times. Its antigen is undetermined. Molecular-barcoded quantitative 5'-RACE produced these TCR beta libraries. One entry per CDR3 protein, called by TCRdb with MiXCR from the 5' RACE reads. This sample yields around 140,000 distinct CDR3 sequences, of which more than 9.5% are seen a single time; around 4.1% belongs to the top ten. The junction had 5 bases not matched to a gene; V was cut back by 6 bases and J by 2 bases. This CDR3 has 15 amino acids. These data originate in a study of CD8 T cells in ankylosing spondylitis. The study's findings and limits: A TCR beta motif made of about 8 highly homologous variants seemed typical of ankylosing spondylitis blood. A subset of motif variants has previously been described in the synovial fluid and blood of reactive arthritis. From matched ankylosing spondylitis synovial fluid, disease-linked clones were reportedly recovered at significantly enriched levels.

V is TRBV12-3 or TRBV12-4 and J is TRBJ1-3; TRBD1 aligns across 9 bases. This receptor was obtained from a female donor with ankylosing spondylitis or in good health (not recorded which). The sample consisted of blood, either unsorted or a sorted T cell fraction (not recorded which). CDR3 bases: TGTGCCAGCAGGGGACAGGGAGGTGCTGGAAACACCATATATTTT. The encoded protein is CASRGQGGAGNTIYF.